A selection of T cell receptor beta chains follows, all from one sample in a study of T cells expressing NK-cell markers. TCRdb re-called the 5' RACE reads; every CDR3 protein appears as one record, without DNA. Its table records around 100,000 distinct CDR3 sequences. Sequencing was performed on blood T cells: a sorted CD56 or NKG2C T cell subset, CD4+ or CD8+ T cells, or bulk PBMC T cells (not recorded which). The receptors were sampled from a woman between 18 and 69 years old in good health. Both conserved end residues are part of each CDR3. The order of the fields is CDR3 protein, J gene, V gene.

CDR3 protein: CASREQGRQETQYF
J gene: TRBJ2-5
V gene: TRBV2

CDR3 protein: CSARGAGRPDEQYF
J gene: TRBJ2-7
V gene: TRBV20-1

CDR3 protein: CASSNWDSQETQYF
J gene: TRBJ2-5
V gene: TRBV28

CDR3 protein: CASSILSGGIHTDTQYF
J gene: TRBJ2-3
V gene: TRBV7-8

CDR3 protein: CASSLGWNSPLHF
J gene: TRBJ1-6
V gene: TRBV5-1

CDR3 protein: CASSEQWTGDRELFF
J gene: TRBJ2-2
V gene: TRBV6-1

CDR3 protein: CASRLGSNTEAFF
J gene: TRBJ1-1
V gene: TRBV5-5

CDR3 protein: CASSLPGVKETQYF
J gene: TRBJ2-5
V gene: TRBV7-2

CDR3 protein: CASSYGQGGDEQFF
J gene: TRBJ2-1
V gene: TRBV7-3

CDR3 protein: CASSPSGLATGELFF
J gene: TRBJ2-2
V gene: TRBV9

CDR3 protein: CASSLPGGSHTEAFF
J gene: TRBJ1-1
V gene: TRBV7-9

CDR3 protein: CASSLVPDSNQPQHF
J gene: TRBJ1-5
V gene: TRBV6-2/TRBV6-3

CDR3 protein: CGTGQNNQPQHF
J gene: TRBJ1-5
V gene: TRBV19